Shown below are 24 T cell receptor beta chains from a single sample sequenced in a study of T cells in women clearing cervical HPV infection. Libraries were prepared by immunoSEQ multiplex PCR; TCRdb keeps only in-frame clonotypes and omits some of them. The sample includes approximately 26,000 clones. Sequenced: blood buffy coat. Receptors originate from a woman aged 18 to 75 with a cervical HPV16 infection that either progressed to CIN3+ or cleared (not recorded which).

In the case of this clone: The sequence runs out 3 residues before the end of the CDR3; the remainder is reconstructed from the germline J gene. The rearrangement uses TRBV6-2 or TRBV6-3 and TRBJ1-2; D is uncertain. CDR1 is MNHEY and CDR2 is SVGEGT in the germline V gene. The CDR3 loop spans 11 amino acids. The CDR3 loop is CASSPGFDYTF. Partial CDR3 DNA: TGTGCCAGCAGTCCAGGCTTCGAC.

Note on this clone: The CDR3 extends 3 residues past the end of the read, so its final part is completed from the germline J gene. This chain joins TRBV7-2 and TRBJ2-3, with D perhaps TRBD2 (7 bases). This CDR3 contains 15 residues. Per germline, CDR1 SGHTA and CDR2 FQGNSA. Incomplete CDR3 DNA: TGTGCCAGCAGCTTAATTCGGGGGGCCCAAGAGACG. It encodes CASSLIRGAQET. The entire CDR3 protein is CASSLIRGAQETQYF.

On this clone itself: The CDR3 is cut off 3 residues early in the read; its end comes from the germline J gene. The V gene is TRBV19, the J gene TRBJ2-1, with 9 bases matching TRBD2. J gave up 4 bases and V 0 bases, and 7 bases lay outside the gene matches. The germline V gene has CDR1 LNHDA and CDR2 SQIVND (reference sequence). This CDR3 comprises 17 residues. The CDR3 bases that were read are TGTGCCAGTAGTATAGATCGGGCTAGCGGGACTTACAATGAG. It specifies CASSIDRASGTYNE. The full CDR3 protein reads CASSIDRASGTYNEQFF. Looking up the rest from reference TRBV19 and TRBJ2-1 gives the full variable domain: DGGITQSPKYLFRKEGQNVTLSCEQNLNHDAMYWYRQDPGQGLRLIYYSQIVNDFQKGDIAEGYSVSREKKESFPLTVTSAQKNPTAFYLCASSIDRASGTYNEQFFGPGTRLTVL.

As for this clone: The CDR3 is cut off 3 residues early in the read; its end comes from the germline J gene. The chain recombines TRBV5-4 with TRBJ2-3, with D possibly TRBD2 on 5 matching bases. The length of the CDR3 is 16 residues. Germline V gives CDR1 SGHNT, CDR2 YYREEE (reference sequence). Trimming cost V 0 bases and J 1 base, with 12 bases left between them. This CDR3 is CASSLDQRPGTDTQYF. The covered CDR3 bases are TGTGCCAGCAGCTTGGATCAGCGGCCCGGCACAGATACG.

Details on this clone: The CDR3 goes on 3 residues after the read ends, and that part is filled in from the germline J gene. The gene calls are TRBV19 and TRBJ2-2, with D maybe TRBD2 (5 bases). Germline values: CDR1 LNHDA, CDR2 SQIVND (reference sequence). The CDR3 is made up of 16 amino acids. CDR3 amino acids: CASSRGATATNEKLFF. The covered CDR3 bases are TGTGCCAGTAGTCGGGGAGCAACAGCAACTAATGAAAAG.

Points on this clone: The CDR3 end is not reached by the read, which stops 3 residues before it; the germline J gene fills it in. This rearrangement joins TRBV5-1 to TRBJ2-2, with TRBD1 matching 8 bases. J lost 4 bases, V lost 4 bases, and 3 bases had no gene match. CDR3 length: 14 amino acids. The V gene's germline CDR1 is SGHRS and CDR2 YFSETQ. The sequenced CDR3 bases are TGCGCCAGCAGCCTAGGGACAGGCACCGGGGAG. Its translation: CASSLGTGTGE. The whole CDR3 reads CASSLGTGTGELFF.

Regarding this clone: The CDR3 goes on 3 residues after the read ends, and that part is filled in from the germline J gene. The V gene is TRBV6-2 or TRBV6-3, the J gene TRBJ1-2; D possibly corresponds to TRBD1 (5 bases). The CDR3 loop spans 13 amino acids. With 5 bases removed from V and 4 bases from J, the gap between germline ends came to 11 bases. Germline CDR1 reads MNHEY; CDR2 reads SVGEGT. The CDR3 spells CASSRDSGYGYTF. The sequenced CDR3 bases are TGTGCCAGCAGTAGGGACTCTGGCTATGGC.

With regard to this clone: The CDR3 goes on 3 residues after the read ends, and that part is filled in from the germline J gene. The chain employs TRBV7-2 and TRBJ2-4, with 7 bases that match TRBD2. The CDR3 consists of 12 residues. Germline CDR1 and CDR2: SGHTA and FQGNSA. CDR3 region: CASSFGDYGQYF. The CDR3 bases that were read are TGTGCCAGCAGCTTCGGGGACTATGGT.

Points on this clone: The read ends 3 residues before the CDR3 terminus; that terminus is restored from the germline J gene. The chain couples TRBV19 to TRBJ1-6; D possibly corresponds to TRBD1 (5 bases). V lost 7 bases and J lost 7, with 11 bases in between. The CDR3 runs 13 residues. Germline V gene lookup returns CDR1 LNHDA and CDR2 SQIVND (reference sequence). The sequenced part of the CDR3 DNA is TGTGCCAGTACCGGCAGGACAAATTCACCC. Its protein is CASTGRTNSP. In full, the CDR3 is CASTGRTNSPLHF. Full variable domain (missing parts from reference TRBV19 and TRBJ1-6): DGGITQSPKYLFRKEGQNVTLSCEQNLNHDAMYWYRQDPGQGLRLIYYSQIVNDFQKGDIAEGYSVSREKKESFPLTVTSAQKNPTAFYLCASTGRTNSPLHFGNGTRLTVT.

Turning to this clone: The read is 3 residues too short to cover the CDR3 end, so that end is filled in from the germline J gene. The chain couples TRBV7-8 to TRBJ2-1, with 12 positions matching TRBD2. V was clipped by 4 bases and J by 7 bases; unmatched bases: 8. This CDR3 is built from 16 residues. Germline CDR1 is SGHVS and CDR2 is FQNEAQ. The sequenced part of the CDR3 DNA is TGTGCCAGCAGCTCCGGACTAGCGGGAATGAAGAATGAG. Its protein product is CASSSGLAGMKNE. The full CDR3 protein is CASSSGLAGMKNEQFF.

Notes on this clone: The CDR3 end falls 3 residues outside the read, so it is completed with the germline J gene. This rearrangement joins TRBV19 to TRBJ1-5, with a tentative D call TRBD1 (5 bases). Germline lookup yields CDR1 LNHDA and CDR2 SQIVND (reference sequence). This CDR3 has 18 residues. V was cut by 6 bases and J by 2 bases, with 23 bases left in between. Incomplete CDR3 DNA: TGTGCCAGTAGGGGATTACCAGGGACTTTTGAGGGCAATCAGCCC. It encodes CASRGLPGTFEGNQP. Given in full, the CDR3 is CASRGLPGTFEGNQPQHF.

On this clone itself: The CDR3 goes on 3 residues after the read ends, and that part is filled in from the germline J gene. The chain recombines TRBV5-1 with TRBJ2-7, with D perhaps matching TRBD1 (5 bases). CDR1 SGHRS and CDR2 YFSETQ come from the germline V gene. V was clipped by 0 bases and J by 1 base, with 8 bases between them. The CDR3 is 14 amino acids. Incomplete CDR3 DNA: TGCGCCAGCAGCTTGGATAGGGGTTCCTACGAG. Amino acids: CASSLDRGSYE. The entire CDR3 protein reads CASSLDRGSYEQYF.

With regard to this clone: The read ends 3 residues early relative to the CDR3; the germline J gene fills the gap. The gene calls are TRBV6-2 or TRBV6-3 and TRBJ2-1; D is uncertain. This CDR3 has 13 amino acids. Trimming removed 10 bases at V and 4 bases at J, with 14 bases between. CDR1 and CDR2 (germline): MNHEY, SVGEGT. The CDR3 reads CATGVGSYNEQFF. The part of the CDR3 DNA that was read is TGTGCCACCGGAGTAGGGTCGTACAATGAG.

On this clone: The sequenced fragment ends 3 residues before the CDR3 boundary, so the rest is inferred from the germline J gene. The chain links TRBV7-6 to TRBJ2-7; D is ambiguous. This CDR3 spans 13 amino acids. Per the germline V gene, CDR1 is SGHVS and CDR2 is FNYEAQ. The V end lost 3 bases, the J end lost 3 bases, and 9 bases lay between the germline ends. Partial CDR3 DNA: TGTGCCAGCAGCTTGTCAGGTAACTACGAG. It encodes CASSLSGNYE. The CDR3 in full is CASSLSGNYEQYF.

In the case of this clone: The read terminates 3 residues before the CDR3 end, so the remaining end is supplied by the germline J gene. The chain recombines TRBV7-2 with TRBJ1-1; 10 bases match TRBD1. V trimming: 5 bases; J trimming: 4 bases; junction bases outside the gene matches: 7. The germline gives CDR1 SGHTA, CDR2 FQGNSA. The CDR3 has 15 amino acids. The covered CDR3 bases are TGTGCCAGCAGCGGCAGACAGGGGGCTGGCACTGAA. Its protein is CASSGRQGAGTE. The whole CDR3 region reads CASSGRQGAGTEAFF.

As for this clone: From the germline J gene comes the end of the CDR3, since the read stops 3 residues before it. The chain employs TRBV5-1 and TRBJ2-7; 9 bases match TRBD1. This CDR3 has 17 residues. V lost 4 bases, J lost 5 bases, and 16 bases stayed unmatched. Germline CDR1 SGHRS, CDR2 YFSETQ. The CDR3 sequence: CASSPIPGTGISHEQYF. CDR3 DNA, as far as it was read: TGCGCCAGCAGCCCGATCCCCGGGACAGGGATATCCCACGAG.

Worth noting for this clone: The CDR3 extends 3 residues past the end of the read, so its final part is completed from the germline J gene. This chain links TRBV11-2 with TRBJ1-4; 8 bases align to TRBD1. The germline gives CDR1 SGHAT, CDR2 FQNNGV. The CDR3 totals 15 residues. The CDR3 is CASSLRQGAQSPLFF. The sequenced part of the CDR3 DNA is TGTGCCAGCAGCTTAAGGCAGGGGGCGCAATCACCA.

Comment on this clone: The observed sequence ends 3 residues before the CDR3 terminus, with the missing tail filled in from the germline J gene. The chain links TRBV19 to TRBJ1-2, with TRBD1 identical over 7 bases. CDR1 is LNHDA, CDR2 SQIVND, per germline (reference sequence). The CDR3 loop spans 14 amino acids. After removal of 7 bases from V and 2 bases from J, the junction contained 7 bases not matched to a gene. CDR3 DNA (partial): TGTGCCAGTACCCCATTGACAGGGAACTATGGC. Translation gives CASTPLTGNYG. The full CDR3 protein reads CASTPLTGNYGYTF. The whole variable domain, remainder taken from reference TRBV19 and TRBJ1-2, is DGGITQSPKYLFRKEGQNVTLSCEQNLNHDAMYWYRQDPGQGLRLIYYSQIVNDFQKGDIAEGYSVSREKKESFPLTVTSAQKNPTAFYLCASTPLTGNYGYTFGSGTRLTVV.

In the case of this clone: From the germline J gene comes the end of the CDR3, since the read stops 3 residues before it. The chain joins TRBV7-3 to TRBJ1-5; perhaps TRBD1 as D (5 bases). The germline V gene has CDR1 SGHTA and CDR2 FQGTGA. V lost 5 bases, J lost 6 bases, and 11 bases lay in between. CDR3 length: 13 amino acids. The DNA read from the CDR3 is TGTGCCAGCAGCATTAGGGGTTTTCAGCCC. Protein sequence: CASSIRGFQP. The entire CDR3 reads CASSIRGFQPQHF.

Turning to this clone: Read sequence stops 3 residues before the CDR3 end, and the germline J gene provides the missing end. Within the sample, other DNA sequences also encode this same CDR3. This chain joins TRBV7-2 and TRBJ1-2; possibly TRBD1 for D (5 bases). This CDR3 spans 14 amino acids. Germline V CDR1 and CDR2: SGHTA, FQGNSA. The CDR3 loop is CASSLGQGSYDYTF. The DNA read from the CDR3 is TGTGCCAGCAGCTTAGGGCAGGGCTCCTACGAC.

As for this clone: Read coverage stops 3 residues before the CDR3 terminus; the germline J gene supplies the remainder. The V and J genes are TRBV7-9 and TRBJ1-5; TRBD1 matches 8 bases. Germline trimming cut 5 bases from V and 6 bases from J; bases unmatched to any gene: 9. The CDR3 covers 15 residues. Germline V gene lookup returns CDR1 SEHNR and CDR2 FQNEAQ (reference sequence). CDR3 DNA (partial): TGTGCCAGCAGCATAGGACAGGGAGGGCCTCAGCCC. Amino acids: CASSIGQGGPQP. The full CDR3 sequence reads CASSIGQGGPQPQHF.

Points on this clone: The read terminates 3 residues ahead of where the CDR3 ends, so the germline J gene completes it. The V gene is TRBV30, the J gene TRBJ2-1; D perhaps matches TRBD1 (6 bases). This CDR3 comprises 13 residues. V was trimmed by 0 bases and J by 5 bases, leaving 8 bases between them. Germline-derived CDR1 and CDR2 are GTSNPN and SVGIG (reference sequence). CDR3 DNA (partial): TGTGCCTGGAGTGTAGGGGGAGACAATGAG. Residues: CAWSVGGDNE. The entire CDR3 sequence reads CAWSVGGDNEQFF.

Comments on this clone: Germline and junction disagree at one end, which may indicate a read error. With the read ending 3 residues before the CDR3 end, the germline J gene is used to fill in that end. Other DNA sequences of this sample code for an identical CDR3. The chain carries TRBV2 and TRBJ1-2; D uncertain. This CDR3 comprises 15 residues. CDR1 and CDR2 (germline): SNHLY, FYNNEI. Incomplete CDR3 DNA: TGTGCCAGCAGTGAATTCCAGGAGAGCAGCTATGGT. This translates into CASSEFQESSYG. The complete CDR3 sequence is CASSEFQESSYGYTF.

In the case of this clone: The read stops 3 residues short of the end of the CDR3; the missing end is completed from the germline J gene. The genes are TRBV5-5 and TRBJ1-3; tentative D call: TRBD1 (5 bases). V was shortened by 4 bases and J by 1 base, with 12 bases between the two germline ends. This CDR3 spans 15 amino acids. CDR1 and CDR2 (germline): SGHKS, YYEKEE (reference sequence). The CDR3 DNA, read in part, is TGTGCCAGCAGCCTGGGGGACTGGTCTGGAAACACC. Protein product: CASSLGDWSGNT. The whole CDR3 protein reads CASSLGDWSGNTIYF.